These 24 T cell receptor beta chains came from one sample sequenced in a study of shared clonotypes between healthy human individuals. TCRdb's copy holds only in-frame clones and misses some; the assay was immunoSEQ multiplex PCR. The table has about 2.1 million clones, approximately 94% seen once. The naive CD8 subset, CD45RO-negative cells positively selected for CCR7, excluded terminally differentiated effector memory CD45RA+ cells. Sequencing used naive CD8+ T cells from PBMCs. Source of these receptors: a man aged 18 to 29 in good health. Some clones in this sample may be carry-over from other donors' samples.

This chain uses TRBV4-2 with TRBJ2-3; 8 nucleotides agree with TRBD2. Germline values: CDR1 LGHNA, CDR2 YNFKEQ. V trimming: 3 bases; J trimming: 4 bases; junction bases outside the gene matches: 9. The CDR3 contains 16 residues. The CDR3 loop reads CASSHSGTLSPDTQYF. CDR3 bases: TGTGCCAGCAGCCATAGCGGGACTTTGTCCCCAGATACGCAGTATTTT.

Comments on this clone: The sample holds other DNA sequences that translate to the same CDR3. The chain employs TRBV27 and TRBJ2-5, with 12 positions matching TRBD2. Trimming took 5 bases from V and 5 from J; bases not matched to a gene: 3. CDR1 and CDR2 from the germline V gene are MNHEY and SMNVEV (reference sequence). CDR3 size: 14 residues. CDR3 region: CASSLGTSGETQYF. The CDR3 region has the DNA TGTGCCAGCAGTCTCGGGACTAGCGGGGAGACCCAGTACTTC.

The chain uses TRBV28 and TRBJ1-2; 7 bases line up with TRBD1. The V gene's germline CDR1 is MDHEN and CDR2 SYDVKM. J was trimmed by 4 bases and V by 7 bases; bases with no gene match: 12. The CDR3 has 15 amino acids. The CDR3 reads CASKGTAEAGYGYTF. The CDR3 region has the DNA TGTGCCAGCAAAGGGACAGCAGAGGCGGGCTATGGCTACACCTTC.

The chain links TRBV7-6 to TRBJ2-3; TRBD1 matches at 8 bases. The J segment lost 6 bases and the V segment lost 8 bases, leaving 13 bases of the junction unmatched. CDR1 SGHVS and CDR2 FNYEAQ come from the germline V gene. The CDR3 loop spans 15 amino acids. CDR3 DNA sequence: TGTGCCAGCTCCTTTCGGGGACAGGAGAAGGATACGCAGTATTTT. Translation: CASSFRGQEKDTQYF. The variable domain in full, with the rest retrieved from reference TRBV7-6 and TRBJ2-3, is GAGVSQSPRYKVTKRGQDVALRCDPISGHVSLYWYRQALGQGPEFLTYFNYEAQQDKSGLPNDRFSAERPEGSISTLTIQRTEQRDSAMYRCASSFRGQEKDTQYFGPGTRLTVL.

This chain connects TRBV27 to TRBJ2-2; the D is unclear. With 4 bases removed from V and 3 bases from J, the gap between germline ends came to 12 bases. Per the germline V gene, CDR1 is MNHEY and CDR2 is SMNVEV (reference sequence). This CDR3 contains 15 residues. The CDR3 protein is CASSSAWSYTGELFF. The DNA of the CDR3 is TGTGCCAGCAGTTCCGCCTGGAGCTACACCGGGGAGCTGTTTTTT.

This chain uses TRBV5-6 with TRBJ2-1; 12 nucleotides match TRBD2. The CDR3 consists of 16 residues. Trimming removed 4 bases from V and 1 base from J; junction bases left unmatched: 3. In germline, CDR1 is SGHDT, CDR2 YYEEEE. CDR3 nucleotide sequence: TGTGCCAGCAGCGCAGGACTAGCGGGATCCTACAATGAGCAGTTCTTC. As protein: CASSAGLAGSYNEQFF.

The chain combines TRBV18 with TRBJ2-1; the match to TRBD1 covers 8 bases. Germline V gene data show CDR1 as KGHSH and CDR2 as LQKENI. V was pared by 3 bases and J by 6 bases, with 10 bases of the junction left unmatched. The CDR3 covers 16 residues. CDR3 coding DNA: TGTGCCAGCTCACCTTCGGACAGGGTAGGGGGCAATGAGCAGTTCTTC. As protein: CASSPSDRVGGNEQFF.

This chain connects TRBV9 to TRBJ2-2; tentative D call: TRBD1 (7 bases). Germline-derived CDR1 and CDR2 are SGDLS and YYNGEE. This CDR3 region has 16 residues. V gave up 2 bases and J gave up 3 bases, with 14 bases separating them. The CDR3, as DNA: TGTGCCAGCAGCGTGCGCGGGACAGAATACACCGGGGAGCTGTTTTTT. Translated: CASSVRGTEYTGELFF.

The V call is TRBV7-8, the J call TRBJ2-2; D unclear. CDR3 length: 14 amino acids. Trimming left V 4 bases short and J 7 bases short, with 13 bases between. Germline lookup yields CDR1 SGHVS and CDR2 FQNEAQ. In nucleotides, the CDR3 is TGTGCCAGCAGCTCACTCCTCTTGGTCGGGGAGCTGTTTTTT. Translation: CASSSLLLVGELFF.

The J gene is TRBJ2-1, the V gene TRBV6-6; 7 nucleotides match TRBD2. Germline V gene sequence: CDR1 MNHNY, CDR2 SVGAGI (reference sequence). The CDR3 is 13 residues long. V shed 7 bases, J shed 7 bases, and the junction held 7 bases outside the gene matches. CDR3 sequence reads: CASNGGESNEQFF. The CDR3 nucleotides read TGTGCCAGCAATGGGGGGGAGAGTAATGAGCAGTTCTTC.

The DNA of the CDR3 is TGTGCCAGCAGCCCGGGGGACAGAAAAAACATTCAGTACTTC. As protein: CASSPGDRKNIQYF. V is TRBV9 and J is TRBJ2-4, with a tentative D call TRBD1 (7 bases). In germline, CDR1 is SGDLS, CDR2 YYNGEE. Trimming pared 4 bases from V and 4 bases from J, leaving 12 bases between. The CDR3 contains 14 residues.

The V gene is TRBV5-6, the J gene TRBJ1-1; 9 bases match TRBD1. The germline CDR1 and CDR2 sequences are SGHDT and YYEEEE. Trimming took 2 bases from V and 5 from J; bases not matched to a gene: 1. The length of the CDR3 is 13 residues. The CDR3 region is CASSFDRGTEAFF. The DNA for the CDR3 is TGTGCCAGCAGCTTTGACAGGGGGACTGAAGCTTTCTTT.

This sequence joins TRBV11-2 and TRBJ2-1; no firm D call. The germline gives CDR1 SGHAT, CDR2 FQNNGV. The CDR3 length is 16 residues. Trimming removed 1 base from V and 5 bases from J, with 15 bases in between. The CDR3: CASSLGVDRPHNEQFF. The CDR3 nucleotides are TGTGCCAGCAGCTTAGGAGTGGACCGTCCTCACAATGAGCAGTTCTTC.

This chain connects TRBV6-1 to TRBJ1-5; D remains unclear. V gave up 6 bases and J gave up 7 bases, with 7 bases separating them. There are 11 residues in the CDR3. Germline V gene sequence: CDR1 MNHNS, CDR2 SASEGT. CDR3 coding DNA: TGTGCCAGCAGGGAGATACAGCCCCAGCATTTT. It encodes CASREIQPQHF.

This chain connects TRBV11-2 to TRBJ2-7, with 10 bases fitting TRBD2. V trimming: 0 bases; J trimming: 4 bases; junction bases outside the gene matches: 3. There are 15 residues in the CDR3. CDR1 SGHAT and CDR2 FQNNGV come from the germline V gene. CDR3 nucleotide sequence: TGTGCCAGCAGCTTAGAGGCACTAGCGGGATACGAGCAGTACTTC. Translated, it gives CASSLEALAGYEQYF.

Points on this clone: The sample holds other DNA sequences that translate to the same CDR3. V usage is TRBV5-1 and J usage is TRBJ2-7, with no clear D. Trimming cost V 3 bases and J 0 bases, with 4 bases left between them. Germline lookup yields CDR1 SGHRS and CDR2 YFSETQ. CDR3 length: 12 residues. The CDR3 protein is CASSSSSYEQYF. CDR3 bases: TGCGCCAGCAGCTCTAGCTCCTACGAGCAGTACTTC.

This sequence joins TRBV25-1 and TRBJ2-2; no clear D. The germline CDR1 and CDR2 sequences are MGHDK and SYGVNS. Trimming removed 3 bases from V and 3 bases from J, with 5 bases in between. The CDR3 consists of 13 residues. The CDR3: CASSDRYTGELFF. CDR3 nucleotides: TGTGCCAGCAGTGACCGGTACACCGGGGAGCTGTTTTTT.

The CDR3 reads CASSLFSTGYIQETQYF. CDR3 DNA: TGTGCCAGCAGCTTATTCTCGACAGGATATATCCAAGAGACCCAGTACTTC. J is TRBJ2-5 and V is TRBV7-6; D may be TRBD1 (6 bases). CDR1 is SGHVS, CDR2 FNYEAQ, per germline. V gave up 2 bases and J gave up 1 base, with 17 bases separating them. CDR3 length: 17 amino acids.

V usage is TRBV5-1 and J usage is TRBJ2-7; tentatively, D is TRBD2 (5 bases). With 2 bases removed from V and 4 bases from J, the gap between germline ends came to 7 bases. The germline V gene encodes CDR1 SGHRS and CDR2 YFSETQ. CDR3 length: 12 residues. In DNA, the CDR3 is TGCGCCAGCAGCTTCGAGGGTTACGAGCAGTACTTC. Its translation: CASSFEGYEQYF.

CDR3 nucleotides: TGTGCCAGCAGCTTAGGAGGGCTGGTAGATACGCAGTATTTT. It codes for CASSLGGLVDTQYF. The chain employs TRBV7-9 and TRBJ2-3; tentatively, D is TRBD2 (5 bases). The CDR3 runs 14 residues. Trimming left V 1 base short and J 5 bases short, with 10 bases between. In germline, CDR1 is SEHNR, CDR2 FQNEAQ (reference sequence).

The V and J genes are TRBV9 and TRBJ2-7; 7 bases match TRBD1. The ends lost 2 bases at V and 3 bases at J; junction bases unmatched: 5. The CDR3 length is 14 residues. CDR1 is SGDLS and CDR2 is YYNGEE in the germline V gene. The CDR3 spells CASSVRDSDYEQYF. The CDR3 DNA is TGTGCCAGCAGCGTCCGGGACAGCGACTACGAGCAGTACTTC.

The J gene is TRBJ1-2, the V gene TRBV9; maybe TRBD1 (5 bases). V lost 4 bases to trimming and J lost 2 bases, with 15 bases between them. Germline loops: CDR1 SGDLS, CDR2 YYNGEE. The CDR3 length is 15 residues. The DNA for the CDR3 is TGTGCCAGCAGCCCACCGGGACGGAGCAACTATGGCTACACCTTC. Encoded protein: CASSPPGRSNYGYTF.

The chain couples TRBV7-8 to TRBJ2-2; the D is unclear. V was shortened by 1 base and J by 2 bases, with 11 bases between the two germline ends. The CDR3 is made up of 16 amino acids. CDR1 SGHVS and CDR2 FQNEAQ come from the germline V gene. The CDR3 loop reads CASSLESRVNTGELFF. CDR3 DNA sequence: TGTGCCAGCAGCTTAGAGAGTAGGGTTAACACCGGGGAGCTGTTTTTT.

V is TRBV15 and J is TRBJ1-2; D gene ambiguous. CDR3 length: 15 residues. The V end was cut by 0 bases, the J end by 8 bases, with 16 bases between. Germline CDR1 reads LNHNV; CDR2 reads YYDKDF (reference sequence). This CDR3 reads CATSRDRNSPRGYTF. The CDR3 nucleotides are TGTGCCACCAGCAGAGATCGGAACAGCCCGAGAGGCTACACCTTC.